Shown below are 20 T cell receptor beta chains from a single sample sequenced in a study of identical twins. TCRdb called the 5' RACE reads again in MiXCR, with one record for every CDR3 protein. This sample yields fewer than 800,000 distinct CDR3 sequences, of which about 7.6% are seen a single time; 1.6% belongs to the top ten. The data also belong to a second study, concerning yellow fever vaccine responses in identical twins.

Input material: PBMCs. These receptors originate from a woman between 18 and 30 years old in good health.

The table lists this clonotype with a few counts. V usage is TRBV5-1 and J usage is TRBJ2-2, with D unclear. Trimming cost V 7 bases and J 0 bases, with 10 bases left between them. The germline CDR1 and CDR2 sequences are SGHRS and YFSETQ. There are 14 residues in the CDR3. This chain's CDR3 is CASSALPNTGELFF. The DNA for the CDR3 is TGCGCCAGCTCTGCCCTTCCGAACACCGGGGAGCTGTTTTTT.

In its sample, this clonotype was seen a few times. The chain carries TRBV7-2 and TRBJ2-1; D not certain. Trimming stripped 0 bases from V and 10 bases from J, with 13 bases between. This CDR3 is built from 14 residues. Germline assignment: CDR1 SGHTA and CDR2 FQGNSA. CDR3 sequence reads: CASSLASGTREQFF. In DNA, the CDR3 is TGTGCCAGCAGCTTAGCGTCCGGAACGCGGGAGCAGTTCTTC. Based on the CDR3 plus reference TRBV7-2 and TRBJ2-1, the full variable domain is GAGVSQSPSNKVTEKGKDVELRCDPISGHTALYWYRQSLGQGLEFLIYFQGNSAPDKSGLPSDRFSAERTGGSVSTLTIQRTQQEDSAVYLCASSLASGTREQFFGPGTRLTVL.

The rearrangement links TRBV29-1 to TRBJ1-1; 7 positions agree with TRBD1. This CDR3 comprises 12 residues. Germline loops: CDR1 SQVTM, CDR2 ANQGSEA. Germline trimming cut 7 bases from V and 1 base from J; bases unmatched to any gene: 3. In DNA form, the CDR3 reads TGCAGCGGGGGACAGAAGAACACTGAAGCTTTCTTT. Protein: CSGGQKNTEAFF.

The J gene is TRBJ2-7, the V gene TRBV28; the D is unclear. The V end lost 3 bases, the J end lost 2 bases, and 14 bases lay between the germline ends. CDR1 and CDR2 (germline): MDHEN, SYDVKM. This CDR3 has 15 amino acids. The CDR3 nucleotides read TGTGCCAGCAGTTTTAACCCCTCCTTCACCTACGAGCAGTACTTC. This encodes CASSFNPSFTYEQYF.

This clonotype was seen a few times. The chain's CDR3 is CASSFSDRAEEQYF. The CDR3 region has the DNA TGTGCCAGCAGTTTTTCGGACAGGGCGGAGGAGCAGTACTTC. V usage is TRBV28 and J usage is TRBJ2-7, with 8 bases fitting TRBD1. The junction had 8 bases not matched to a gene; V was cut back by 3 bases and J by 7 bases. Germline CDR1 MDHEN, CDR2 SYDVKM. The CDR3 has 14 amino acids.

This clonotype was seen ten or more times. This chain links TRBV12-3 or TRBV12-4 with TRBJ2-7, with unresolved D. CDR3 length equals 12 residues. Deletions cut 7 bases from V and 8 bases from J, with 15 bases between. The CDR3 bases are TGTGCCAGCACCCTCCCAGGTGGGAAGCAGTACTTC. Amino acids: CASTLPGGKQYF.

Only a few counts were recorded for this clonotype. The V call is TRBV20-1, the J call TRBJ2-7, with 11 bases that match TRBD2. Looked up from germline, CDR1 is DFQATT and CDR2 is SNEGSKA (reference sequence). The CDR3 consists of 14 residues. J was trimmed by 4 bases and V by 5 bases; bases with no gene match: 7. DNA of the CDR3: TGCAGTGCTCGAAGGACTAGCGGGTTATACGAGCAGTACTTC. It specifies CSARRTSGLYEQYF.

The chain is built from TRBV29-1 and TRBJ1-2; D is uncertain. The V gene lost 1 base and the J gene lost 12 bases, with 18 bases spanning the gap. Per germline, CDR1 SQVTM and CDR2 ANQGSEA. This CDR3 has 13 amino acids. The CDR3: CSVEVTRGSGNTF. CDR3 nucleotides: TGCAGCGTTGAAGTCACCAGAGGAAGCGGGAACACCTTC. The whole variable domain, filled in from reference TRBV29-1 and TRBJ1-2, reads SAVISQKPSRDICQRGTSLTIQCQVDSQVTMMFWYRQQPGQSLTLIATANQGSEATYESGFVIDKFPISRPNLTFSTLTVSNMSPEDSSIYLCSVEVTRGSGNTFGSGTRLTVV.

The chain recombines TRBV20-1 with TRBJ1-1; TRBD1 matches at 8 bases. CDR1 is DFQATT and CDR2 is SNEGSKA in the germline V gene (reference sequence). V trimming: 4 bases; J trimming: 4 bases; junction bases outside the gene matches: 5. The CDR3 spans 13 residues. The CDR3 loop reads CSATNTGGTEAFF. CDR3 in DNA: TGCAGTGCTACAAATACAGGGGGCACTGAAGCTTTCTTT.

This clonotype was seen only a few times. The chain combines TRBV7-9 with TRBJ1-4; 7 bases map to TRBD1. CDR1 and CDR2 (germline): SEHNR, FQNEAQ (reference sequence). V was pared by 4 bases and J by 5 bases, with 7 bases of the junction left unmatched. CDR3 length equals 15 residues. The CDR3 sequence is CASSSRDSRNEKLFF. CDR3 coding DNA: TGTGCCAGCAGCTCCCGGGACAGCAGAAATGAAAAACTGTTTTTT.

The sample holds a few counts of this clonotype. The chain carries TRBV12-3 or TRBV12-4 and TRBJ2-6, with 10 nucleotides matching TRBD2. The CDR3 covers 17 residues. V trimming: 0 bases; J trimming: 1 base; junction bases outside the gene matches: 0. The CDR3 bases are TGTGCCAGCAGTTTAGCGGGACTAGCGTCTGGGGCCAACGTCCTGACTTTC. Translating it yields CASSLAGLASGANVLTF.

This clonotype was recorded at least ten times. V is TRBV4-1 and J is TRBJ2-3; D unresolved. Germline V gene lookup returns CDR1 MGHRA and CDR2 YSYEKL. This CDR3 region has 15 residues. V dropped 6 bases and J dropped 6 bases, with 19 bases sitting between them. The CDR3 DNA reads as TGCGCCAGCAGGGCCATGGTCCCCGCACGGGATACGCAGTATTTT. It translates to CASRAMVPARDTQYF.

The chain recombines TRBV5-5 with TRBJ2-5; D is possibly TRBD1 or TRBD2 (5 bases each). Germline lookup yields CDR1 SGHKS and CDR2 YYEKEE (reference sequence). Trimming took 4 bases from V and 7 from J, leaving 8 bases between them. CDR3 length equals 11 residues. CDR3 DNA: TGTGCCAGCAGCGCGAGGGGGACCCAGTACTTC. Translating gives CASSARGTQYF. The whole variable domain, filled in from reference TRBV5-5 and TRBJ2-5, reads DAGVTQSPTHLIKTRGQQVTLRCSPISGHKSVSWYQQVLGQGPQFIFQYYEKEERGRGNFPDRFSARQFPNYSSELNVNALLLGDSALYLCASSARGTQYFGPGTRLLVL.

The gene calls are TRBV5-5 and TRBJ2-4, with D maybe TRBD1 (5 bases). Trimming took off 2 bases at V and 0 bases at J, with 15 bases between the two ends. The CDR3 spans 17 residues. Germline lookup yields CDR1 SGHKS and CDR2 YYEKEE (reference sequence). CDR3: CASSFDRQIIAKNIQYF. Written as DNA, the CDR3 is TGTGCCAGCAGCTTCGACCGACAGATAATAGCCAAAAACATTCAGTACTTC.

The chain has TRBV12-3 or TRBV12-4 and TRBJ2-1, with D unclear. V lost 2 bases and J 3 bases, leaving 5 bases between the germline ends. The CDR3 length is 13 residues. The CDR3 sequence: CASSLSNYNEQFF. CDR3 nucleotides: TGTGCCAGCAGTTTATCAAACTACAATGAGCAGTTCTTC.

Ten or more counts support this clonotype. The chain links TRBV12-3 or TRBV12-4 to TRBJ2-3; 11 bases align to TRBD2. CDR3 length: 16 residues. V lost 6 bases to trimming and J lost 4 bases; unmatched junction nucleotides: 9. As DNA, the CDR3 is TGTGCCAGCAGCCGACTAGCGGGAAAGGCCTCAGATACGCAGTATTTT. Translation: CASSRLAGKASDTQYF.

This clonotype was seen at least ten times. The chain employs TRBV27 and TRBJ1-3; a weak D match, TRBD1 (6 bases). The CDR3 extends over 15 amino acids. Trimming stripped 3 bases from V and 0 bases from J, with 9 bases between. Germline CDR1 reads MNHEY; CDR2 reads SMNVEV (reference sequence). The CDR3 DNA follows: TGTGCCAGCAGTTTGACAGGCTACTCTGGAAACACCATATATTTT. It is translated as CASSLTGYSGNTIYF.

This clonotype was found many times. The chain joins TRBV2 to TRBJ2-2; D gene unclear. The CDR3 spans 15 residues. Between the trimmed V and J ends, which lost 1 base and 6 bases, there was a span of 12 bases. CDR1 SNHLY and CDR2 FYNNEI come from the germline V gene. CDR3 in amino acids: CASSEGKVFPGELFF. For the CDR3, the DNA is TGTGCCAGCAGTGAAGGGAAAGTATTCCCCGGGGAGCTGTTTTTT.

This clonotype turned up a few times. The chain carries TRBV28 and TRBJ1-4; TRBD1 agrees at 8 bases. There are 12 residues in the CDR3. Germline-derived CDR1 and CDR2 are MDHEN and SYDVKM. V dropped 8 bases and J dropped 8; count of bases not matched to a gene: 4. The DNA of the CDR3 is TGTGCCAGCGGACAGGGTCCCGAAAAACTGTTTTTT. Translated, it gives CASGQGPEKLFF.

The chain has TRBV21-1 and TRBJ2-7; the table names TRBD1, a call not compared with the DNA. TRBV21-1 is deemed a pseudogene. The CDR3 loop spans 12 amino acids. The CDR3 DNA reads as TGTGCCAGCATCCTGACAGGGAGGGAGCAGTACGTC. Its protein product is CASILTGREQYV.